These T cell receptor beta chains were read from a single sample in a study of somatic mutations in cytotoxic T cells in rheumatoid arthritis. This table comes from immunoSEQ multiplex PCR, and its TCRdb copy is limited to in-frame clones, with some not included. The data hold about 11,000 clones, with approximately 80% observed a single time. The sample taken for sequencing was CD8+ T cells sorted from blood. The source of these receptors is a woman aged 60-75 years with rheumatoid arthritis. Each CDR3 is given with its conserved first and last residue. Fields, in order: V gene, D gene, J gene, clone size, CDR3 DNA, CDR3 protein. D genes are given only for firm matches. Size tells how often a clone was seen (once, few, many) or the class of an expanded clone, and some rows leave it out.

TRBV28	TRBD2	TRBJ2-7	once	TGTGCCAGCAGTGGACTAGCGGGGAGCATCTACGAGCAGTACTTC	CASSGLAGSIYEQYF
TRBV7-8	TRBD2	TRBJ2-7	-	TGTGCCAGCAGCTTCTCTAGCGGGAGTTCTTTTTCGTACGAGCAGTACTTC	CASSFSSGSSFSYEQYF
TRBV27	-	TRBJ2-3	-	TGTGCCAGCAGTCCTGGACGCTCCGGGGCAGATACGCAGTATTTT	CASSPGRSGADTQYF
TRBV5-4	TRBD1	TRBJ2-3	-	TGTGCCAGCAGCTCCGGACAGGACGAGGCAGATACGCAGTATTTT	CASSSGQDEADTQYF
TRBV28	-	TRBJ2-1	-	TGTGCCAGCAGTTTAGGCGGGAACTCCTACAATGAGCAGTTCTTC	CASSLGGNSYNEQFF
TRBV30	-	TRBJ1-1	-	TGTGGCTGGGCAGGGTGGGAAGGGAACACTGAAGCTTTCTTT	CGWAGWEGNTEAFF
TRBV30	-	TRBJ2-3	-	TGTGCCTGGAGGGGTATCGGAAGCGGCGCGCCAGATACGCAGTATTTT	CAWRGIGSGAPDTQYF
TRBV5-8	-	TRBJ2-7	-	TGTGCCAGCAGCTTAATCCTCGAGCAGTACTTC	CASSLILEQYF
TRBV19	-	TRBJ1-5	-	TGTGCCAGTAGTCCCCCAGGGGATCAGCCCCAGCATTTT	CASSPPGDQPQHF
TRBV6-5	-	TRBJ1-1	-	TGTGCCAGCAGTTACTCGGGCCCAGGCACTGAAGCTTTCTTT	CASSYSGPGTEAFF
TRBV6-4	-	TRBJ2-7	-	TGTGCCAGCAGTGACTCCCGACGGGGGTGGAGGACGGTTCGGGACGAGCAGTACTTC	CASSDSRRGWRTVRDEQYF
TRBV27	TRBD2	TRBJ2-7	-	TGTGCCATCGGGGGGGGTTCCTACGAGCAGTACTTC	CAIGGGSYEQYF
TRBV5-8	-	TRBJ2-7	-	TGTGCCAGCAGCTTCCGACTAGTGGGTCCCTACGAGCAGTACTTC	CASSFRLVGPYEQYF
TRBV27	TRBD2	TRBJ2-7	-	TGTGCCAGCTACTCCCTCCAGGGACTATCCCCCGTGGACGAGCAGTACTTC	CASYSLQGLSPVDEQYF
TRBV27	TRBD1	TRBJ1-1	once	TGTGCCAGCGTCTCAGACAGGGAGAGGACTGAAGCTTTCTTT	CASVSDRERTEAFF
TRBV4-1	TRBD2	TRBJ2-7	few	TGCGCCAGCAGCCAAGGGACTAGCTACGAGCAGTACTTC	CASSQGTSYEQYF
TRBV10-2	TRBD1	TRBJ2-7	-	TGCGCCAGCAAGGGGGCCGGGACAGGCTACGAGCAGTACTTC	CASKGAGTGYEQYF
TRBV5-4	TRBD1	TRBJ1-2	-	TGTGCCAGCAGCCCAGGGGGCAATGGCTACACCTTC	CASSPGGNGYTF
TRBV11-2	-	TRBJ2-1	-	TGTGCCAGCAGCTTAGCTACGAGCTCCTACAATGAGCAGTTCTTC	CASSLATSSYNEQFF
TRBV27	-	TRBJ2-7	-	TGTGCCAGCAGTTCTCTCTCAGCACTACCCCTACGCCAGTACTTC	CASSSLSALPLRQYF
TRBV7-9	TRBD2	TRBJ2-3	-	TGTGCCAGCAGCGGGGTCGGGGGGTCCGCGGGAGGAAACACAGATACGCAGTATTTT	CASSGVGGSAGGNTDTQYF
TRBV29-1	TRBD2	TRBJ2-1	-	TGCAGCGTAGGGCGGGAGTACGGGGATGAGCAGTTCTTC	CSVGREYGDEQFF
TRBV9	-	TRBJ2-1	-	TGTGCCAGCGCGATCGCTGCCGTTTCCTACAATGAGCAGTTCTTC	CASAIAAVSYNEQFF
TRBV27	TRBD2	TRBJ2-7	-	TGTGCCAGCACTAGCGGGATCAGCTCCTACGAGCAGTACTTC	CASTSGISSYEQYF
TRBV27	-	TRBJ2-7	once	TGTGCCAGCAGCCGGGCCTATAGGGGGAGCTCCTACGAGCAGTACTTC	CASSRAYRGSSYEQYF
TRBV5-3	TRBD1	TRBJ1-2	-	TGTGCCACCCACAGAACAGGGGGCGCACCCAACTATGGCTACACCTTC	CATHRTGGAPNYGYTF
TRBV29-1	TRBD2	TRBJ2-1	few	TGCAGCGTTGCTAGCGGGAGTTCCGCCTACAATGAGCAGTTCTTC	CSVASGSSAYNEQFF
TRBV6-1	TRBD2	TRBJ2-7	-	TGTGCCAGCAGGGGACTAGCGGCCTACGAGCAGTACTTC	CASRGLAAYEQYF
TRBV6-5	TRBD1	TRBJ2-1	-	TGTGCCAGCAGCCTTATTCGACAGGGCAATGAGCAGTTCTTC	CASSLIRQGNEQFF
TRBV4-3	TRBD1	TRBJ2-1	-	TGCGCCAGCAGCCAAACCTTAGGACAGGGGACGAATGAGCAGTTCTTC	CASSQTLGQGTNEQFF
TRBV19	-	TRBJ2-7	-	TGTGCCAGTAGTCCCACAGGGCCGAGAGAGCAGTACTTC	CASSPTGPREQYF
TRBV29-1	TRBD2	TRBJ2-1	-	TGCAGCGTTGAAGAGGCTTCCTCCACTAGCGTGCATGAGCAGTTCTTC	CSVEEASSTSVHEQFF
TRBV21-1	-	TRBJ2-1	few	TGTGCCAGCAGCCCTCGGACTAGCGACAATGAGCAGTTCTTC	CASSPRTSDNEQFF
TRBV12-5	TRBD2	TRBJ2-7	-	TGTGCTAGTGGTTCCCCAGGACTAGCGGGGCTAACAACGGGCGAGCAGTACTTC	CASGSPGLAGLTTGEQYF
TRBV4-2	TRBD2	TRBJ2-3	-	TGTGCCAGCAGCCAAGAGGGGGGGACAGATACGCAGTATTTT	CASSQEGGTDTQYF
TRBV6-6	-	TRBJ2-7	-	TGTGCCAGCATAGGGGATGCTGCCTACGAGCAGTACTTC	CASIGDAAYEQYF
TRBV6-6	TRBD2	TRBJ2-1	-	TGTGCCAGCAGCCTACTGACTAGCGGGAACTACAATGAGCAGTTCTTC	CASSLLTSGNYNEQFF
TRBV4-3	-	TRBJ2-7	-	TGCGCCAGCAGCCAAGCCAGGGGGGCCACCTACGAGCAGTACTTC	CASSQARGATYEQYF
TRBV2	-	TRBJ2-5	-	TGTGCCAGCAGTGGGAAAACTCGAGGGCTGCTCCAAGAGACCCAGTACTTC	CASSGKTRGLLQETQYF
TRBV7-9	-	TRBJ2-1	-	TGTGCCAGCAGCCCTCCCTTGAGCGGCTTTATCAATGAGCAGTTCTTC	CASSPPLSGFINEQFF
TRBV2	-	TRBJ2-3	-	TGTGCCAGCAGGGAATTGGGGGGTTACACAGATACGCAGTATTTT	CASRELGGYTDTQYF
TRBV2	-	TRBJ1-6	once	TGTGCCAGCAATTACGGAGGGACCTCACCCCTCCACTTT	CASNYGGTSPLHF
TRBV11-2	TRBD2	TRBJ2-1	-	TGTGCCAGCAGCTTCACGACGGGAGGATACAATGAGCAGTTCTTC	CASSFTTGGYNEQFF
TRBV25-1	-	TRBJ1-2	once	TGTGCCAGCCCCCACTCAGGGTACCGTGATGGCTACACCTTC	CASPHSGYRDGYTF
TRBV28	-	TRBJ1-1	-	TGTGCCAGCACCCCCACCGGGGACTTCACTGAAGCTTTCTTT	CASTPTGDFTEAFF
TRBV11-2	TRBD2	TRBJ2-7	-	TGTGCCAGCAGCCTCGCGCGAGCGGGAGGACGCTCCTACGAGCAGTACTTC	CASSLARAGGRSYEQYF